This TCR beta chain was sequenced in a study of early T cells in non-severe SARS-CoV-2 infection. As for the study in general: Unsorted whole blood bulk RNA was sequenced, with unpaired chains.

By sample fraction, this clonotype is medium-sized. What it binds is not known. V dropped 7 bases and J dropped 2; count of bases not matched to a gene: 9. The CDR3 has 15 amino acids. Germline V lookup: CDR1 LNHDA, CDR2 SQIVND (reference sequence). Points from the study as a whole: Anti-spike CD8 responses were favored in VDJdb matching, and private and CD4 specificities were missed.

In the library, individual cDNA molecules carried attached unique molecular identifiers. TCRdb independently ran MiXCR on the 5' RACE reads; one entry per CDR3 protein. The table records tens of thousands of distinct CDR3 sequences, around 7% of them present only once. The gene calls are TRBV19 and TRBJ2-3, with 7 bases lining up with TRBD2. This clonotype was obtained from an adult who was a healthcare worker with PCR-confirmed SARS-CoV-2 infection or an uninfected control (not recorded which). The material sequenced was whole blood. CDR3 nucleotides: TGTGCCAGTACCGCGACTAGCAGTATCACAGATACGCAGTATTTT. Amino acid sequence: CASTATSSITDTQYF.